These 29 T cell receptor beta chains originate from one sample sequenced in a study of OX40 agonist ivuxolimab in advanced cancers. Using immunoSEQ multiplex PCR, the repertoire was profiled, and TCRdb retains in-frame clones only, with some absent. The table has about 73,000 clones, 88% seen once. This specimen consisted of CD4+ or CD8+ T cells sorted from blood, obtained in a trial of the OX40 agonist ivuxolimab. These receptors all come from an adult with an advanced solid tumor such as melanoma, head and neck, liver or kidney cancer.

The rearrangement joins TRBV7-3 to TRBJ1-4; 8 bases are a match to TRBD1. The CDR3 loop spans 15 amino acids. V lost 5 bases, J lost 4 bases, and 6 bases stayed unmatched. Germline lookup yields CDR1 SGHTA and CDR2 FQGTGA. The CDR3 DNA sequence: TGTGCCAGCAGCCCACAGGGGGGAAATAATGAAAAACTGTTTTTT. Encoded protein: CASSPQGGNNEKLFF.

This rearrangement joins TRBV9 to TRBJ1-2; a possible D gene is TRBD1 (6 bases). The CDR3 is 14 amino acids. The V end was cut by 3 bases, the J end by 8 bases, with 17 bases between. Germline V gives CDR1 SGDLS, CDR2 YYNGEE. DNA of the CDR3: TGTGCCAGCAGCGACCTCCTCGGGACAAAAGGCTACACCTTC. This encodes CASSDLLGTKGYTF.

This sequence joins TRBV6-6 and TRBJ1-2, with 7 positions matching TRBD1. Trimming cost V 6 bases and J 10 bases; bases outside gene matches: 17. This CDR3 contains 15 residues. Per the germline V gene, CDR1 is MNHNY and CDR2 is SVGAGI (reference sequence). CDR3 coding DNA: TGTGCCAGCAGGATAAACAGGGGCACCCAGTCCTTCTACACCTTC. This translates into CASRINRGTQSFYTF.

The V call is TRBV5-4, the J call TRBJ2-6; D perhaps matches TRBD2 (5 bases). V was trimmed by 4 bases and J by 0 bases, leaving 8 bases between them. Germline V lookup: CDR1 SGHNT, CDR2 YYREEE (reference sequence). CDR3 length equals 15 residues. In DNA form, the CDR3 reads TGTGCCAGCAGCAAGGACTTCTCTGGGGCCAACGTCCTGACTTTC. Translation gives CASSKDFSGANVLTF.

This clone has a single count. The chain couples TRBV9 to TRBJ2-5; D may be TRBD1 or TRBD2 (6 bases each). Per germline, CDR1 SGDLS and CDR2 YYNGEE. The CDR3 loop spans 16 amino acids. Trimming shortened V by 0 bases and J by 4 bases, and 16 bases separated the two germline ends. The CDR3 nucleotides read TGTGCCAGCAGCGTAGGGAGGGGGGCGCCAAGAGAGACCCAGTACTTC. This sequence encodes CASSVGRGAPRETQYF.

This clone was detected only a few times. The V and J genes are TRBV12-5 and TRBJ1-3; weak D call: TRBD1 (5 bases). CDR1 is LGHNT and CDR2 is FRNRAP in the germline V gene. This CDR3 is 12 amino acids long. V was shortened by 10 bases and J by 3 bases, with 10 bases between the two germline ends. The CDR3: CATGRDGNTIYF. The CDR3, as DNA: TGTGCTACCGGCAGGGATGGAAACACCATATATTTT. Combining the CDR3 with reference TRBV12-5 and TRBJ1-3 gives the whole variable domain DARVTQTPRHKVTEMGQEVTMRCQPILGHNTVFWYRQTMMQGLELLAYFRNRAPLDDSGMPKDRFSAEMPDATLATLKIQPSEPRDSAVYFCATGRDGNTIYFGEGSWLTVV.

As DNA, the CDR3 is TGTGCCAGCAGCCCCCTCGGTAGTACCGGGGAGCTGTTTTTT. This codes for CASSPLGSTGELFF. V is TRBV11-2 and J is TRBJ2-2, with D uncertain. Germline V gives CDR1 SGHAT, CDR2 FQNNGV. The CDR3 is 14 residues long. The V end lost 5 bases, the J end lost 5 bases, and 12 bases lay between the germline ends.

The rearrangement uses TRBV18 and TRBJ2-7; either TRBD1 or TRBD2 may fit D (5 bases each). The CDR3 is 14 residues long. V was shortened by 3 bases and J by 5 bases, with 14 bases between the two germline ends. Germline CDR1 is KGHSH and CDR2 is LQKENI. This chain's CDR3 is CASSPWRVGDEQYF. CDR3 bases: TGTGCCAGCTCACCTTGGCGGGTGGGGGACGAGCAGTACTTC.

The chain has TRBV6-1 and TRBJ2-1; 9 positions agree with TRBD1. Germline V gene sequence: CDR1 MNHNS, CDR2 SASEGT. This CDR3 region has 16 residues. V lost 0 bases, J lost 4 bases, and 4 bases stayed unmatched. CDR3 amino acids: CASSEAGQGKYNEQFF. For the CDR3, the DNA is TGTGCCAGCAGTGAAGCGGGACAGGGAAAATACAATGAGCAGTTCTTC.

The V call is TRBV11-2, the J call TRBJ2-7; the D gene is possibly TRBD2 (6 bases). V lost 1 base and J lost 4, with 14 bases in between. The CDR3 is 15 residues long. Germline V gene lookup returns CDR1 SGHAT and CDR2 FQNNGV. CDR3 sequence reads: CASSLAAGRSYEQYF. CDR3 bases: TGTGCCAGCAGCTTAGCGGCAGGGAGGTCTTACGAGCAGTACTTC.

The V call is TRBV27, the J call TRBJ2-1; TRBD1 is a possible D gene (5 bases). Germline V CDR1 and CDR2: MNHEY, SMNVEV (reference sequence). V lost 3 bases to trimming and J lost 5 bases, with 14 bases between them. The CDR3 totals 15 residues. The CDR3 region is CASSFQGLTNNEQFF. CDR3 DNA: TGTGCCAGCAGTTTTCAGGGTCTAACCAACAATGAGCAGTTCTTC.

CDR3 amino acids: CASSGTSGPTDTQYF. The DNA for the CDR3 is TGTGCCAGCAGTGGGACTAGCGGGCCCACAGATACGCAGTATTTT. This sequence joins TRBV6-6 and TRBJ2-3; 12 positions agree with TRBD2. Germline assignment: CDR1 MNHNY and CDR2 SVGAGI (reference sequence). The CDR3 has 15 amino acids. V dropped 5 bases and J dropped 2; count of bases not matched to a gene: 2.

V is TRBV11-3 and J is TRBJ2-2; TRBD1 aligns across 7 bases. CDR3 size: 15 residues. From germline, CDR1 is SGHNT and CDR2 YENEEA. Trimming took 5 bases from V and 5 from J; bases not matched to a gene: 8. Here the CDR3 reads CASSKDRSGTGELFF. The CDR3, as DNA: TGTGCCAGCAGCAAGGACAGGTCGGGAACCGGGGAGCTGTTTTTT.

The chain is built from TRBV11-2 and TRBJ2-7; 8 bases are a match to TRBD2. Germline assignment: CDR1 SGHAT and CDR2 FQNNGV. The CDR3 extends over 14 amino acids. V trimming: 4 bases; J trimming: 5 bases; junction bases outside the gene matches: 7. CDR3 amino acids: CASSSGTRRNEQYF. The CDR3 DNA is TGTGCCAGCAGCTCCGGGACTAGACGGAACGAGCAGTACTTC.

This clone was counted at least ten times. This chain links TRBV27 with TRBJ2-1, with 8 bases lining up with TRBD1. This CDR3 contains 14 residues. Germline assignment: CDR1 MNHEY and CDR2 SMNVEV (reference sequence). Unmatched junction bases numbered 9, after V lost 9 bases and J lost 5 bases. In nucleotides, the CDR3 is TGTGCCAGTTCCAGGGACAGGCCTCACAATGAGCAGTTCTTC. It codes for CASSRDRPHNEQFF.

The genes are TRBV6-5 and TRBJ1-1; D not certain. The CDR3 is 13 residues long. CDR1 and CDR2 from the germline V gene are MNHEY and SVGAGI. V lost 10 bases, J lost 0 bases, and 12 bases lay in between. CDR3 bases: TGTGCCACCCGACGAGGCGTGAACACTGAAGCTTTCTTT. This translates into CATRRGVNTEAFF.

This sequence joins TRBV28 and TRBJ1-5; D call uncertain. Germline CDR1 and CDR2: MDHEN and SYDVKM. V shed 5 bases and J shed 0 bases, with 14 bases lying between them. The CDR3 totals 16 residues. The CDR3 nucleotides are TGTGCCAGCAGTCCAAGGCGGGCATATAGCAATCAGCCCCAGCATTTT. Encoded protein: CASSPRRAYSNQPQHF.

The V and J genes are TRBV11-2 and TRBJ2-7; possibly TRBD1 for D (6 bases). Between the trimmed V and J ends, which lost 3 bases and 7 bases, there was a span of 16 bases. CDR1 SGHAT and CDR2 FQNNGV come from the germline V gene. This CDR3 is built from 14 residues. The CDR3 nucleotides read TGTGCCAGCAGCTTTGGGACACGGCGAGGGGAGCAGTACTTC. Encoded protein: CASSFGTRRGEQYF.

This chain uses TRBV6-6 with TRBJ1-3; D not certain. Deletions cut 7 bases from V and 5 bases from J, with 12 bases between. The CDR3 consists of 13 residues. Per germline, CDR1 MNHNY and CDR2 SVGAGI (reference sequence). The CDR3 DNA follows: TGTGCCAGCAAAACCCAAACCCGAAACACCATATATTTT. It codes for CASKTQTRNTIYF.

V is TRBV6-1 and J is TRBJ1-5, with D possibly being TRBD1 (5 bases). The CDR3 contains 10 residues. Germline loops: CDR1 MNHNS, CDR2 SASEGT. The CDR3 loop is CVTGNQPQHF. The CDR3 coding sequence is TGTGTGACAGGCAATCAGCCCCAGCATTTT.

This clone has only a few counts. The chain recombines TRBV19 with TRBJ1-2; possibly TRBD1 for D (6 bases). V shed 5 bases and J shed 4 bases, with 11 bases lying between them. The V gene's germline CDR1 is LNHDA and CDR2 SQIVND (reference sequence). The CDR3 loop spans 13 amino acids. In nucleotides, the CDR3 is TGTGCCAGTAGTCGGGGGCGCCTCTATGGCTACACCTTC. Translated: CASSRGRLYGYTF.

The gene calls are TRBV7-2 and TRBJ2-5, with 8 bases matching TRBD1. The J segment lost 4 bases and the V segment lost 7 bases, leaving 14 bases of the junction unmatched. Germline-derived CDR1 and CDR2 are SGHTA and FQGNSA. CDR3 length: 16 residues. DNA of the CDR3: TGTGCCAGCACCGTAACAGGGGGTTATGAATCAGAGACCCAGTACTTC. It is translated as CASTVTGGYESETQYF.

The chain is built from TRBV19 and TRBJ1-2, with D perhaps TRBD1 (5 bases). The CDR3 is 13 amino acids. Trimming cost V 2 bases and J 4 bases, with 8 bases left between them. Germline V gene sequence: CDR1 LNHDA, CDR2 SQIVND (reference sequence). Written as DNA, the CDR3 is TGTGCCAGTAGTATACCAGGGCCCTATGGCTACACCTTC. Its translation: CASSIPGPYGYTF.

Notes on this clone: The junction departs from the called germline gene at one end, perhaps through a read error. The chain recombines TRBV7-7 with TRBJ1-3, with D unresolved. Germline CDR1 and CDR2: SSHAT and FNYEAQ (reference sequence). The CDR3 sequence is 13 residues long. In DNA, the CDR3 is TGTGCTAGCAGCCTCAGCTCTGGAAACACCATATATTTT. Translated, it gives CASSLSSGNTIYF.

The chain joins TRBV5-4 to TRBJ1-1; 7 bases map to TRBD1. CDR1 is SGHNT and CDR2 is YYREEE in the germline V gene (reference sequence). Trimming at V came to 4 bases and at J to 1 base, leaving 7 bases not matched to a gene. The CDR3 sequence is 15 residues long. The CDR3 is CASSRPGQWNTEAFF. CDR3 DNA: TGTGCCAGCAGCCGCCCGGGACAGTGGAACACTGAAGCTTTCTTT.

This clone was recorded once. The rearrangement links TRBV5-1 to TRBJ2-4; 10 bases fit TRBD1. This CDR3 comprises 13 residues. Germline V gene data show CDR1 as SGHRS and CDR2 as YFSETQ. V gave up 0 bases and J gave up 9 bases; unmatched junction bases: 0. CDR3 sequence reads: CASSLGQGAIQYF. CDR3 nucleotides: TGCGCCAGCAGCTTGGGACAGGGGGCCATTCAGTACTTC.

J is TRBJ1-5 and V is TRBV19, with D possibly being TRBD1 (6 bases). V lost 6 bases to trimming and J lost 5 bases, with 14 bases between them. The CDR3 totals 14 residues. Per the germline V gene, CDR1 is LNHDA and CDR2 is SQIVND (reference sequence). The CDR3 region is CASRGQTSHQPQHF. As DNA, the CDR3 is TGTGCCAGTAGGGGACAAACCAGCCATCAGCCCCAGCATTTT.

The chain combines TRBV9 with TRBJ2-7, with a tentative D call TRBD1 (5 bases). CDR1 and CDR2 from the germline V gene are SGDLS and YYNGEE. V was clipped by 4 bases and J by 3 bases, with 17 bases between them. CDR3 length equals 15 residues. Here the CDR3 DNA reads TGTGCCAGCAGCCCAAAGGTTCAGGGAAACTACGAGCAGTACTTC. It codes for CASSPKVQGNYEQYF.

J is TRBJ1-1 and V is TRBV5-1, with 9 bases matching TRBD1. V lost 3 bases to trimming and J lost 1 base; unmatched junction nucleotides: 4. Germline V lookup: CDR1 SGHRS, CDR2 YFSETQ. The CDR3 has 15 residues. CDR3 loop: CASSSPDRGNTEAFF. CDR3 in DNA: TGCGCCAGCAGCTCTCCGGACAGGGGGAACACTGAAGCTTTCTTT.